The next 18 T cell receptor beta chains were all read from a single sample in a study of T-cell reconstitution after alpha-beta-depleted transplantation in children. Library preparation (for TCRbeta) was performed with unique molecular identifiers. MiXCR, applied by TCRdb to the PCR reads, yields one record per CDR3 protein. The sample holds 750,000 to 950,000 distinct CDR3 sequences; roughly 15% are singletons and the top ten take around 5.3%. The source material was PBMCs, mostly from graft donor cells, sampled 360 days after TCRalphabeta/CD19-depleted stem cell transplant. The receptors derive from a male patient aged 10 to 17 who had a stem cell transplant for acute lymphoblastic leukemia, so the T cells may come from the graft donor.

This clonotype was observed a few times. This sequence joins TRBV5-1 and TRBJ1-4, with D unclear. Germline values: CDR1 SGHRS, CDR2 YFSETQ. Trimming stripped 1 base from V and 6 bases from J, with 10 bases between. The CDR3 has 14 residues. The CDR3 DNA follows: TGCGCCAGCAGCTTGCTTAGGTGGGATGAAAAACTGTTTTTT. It codes for CASSLLRWDEKLFF. The whole variable domain, remainder taken from reference TRBV5-1 and TRBJ1-4, is KAGVTQTPRYLIKTRGQQVTLSCSPISGHRSVSWYQQTPGQGLQFLFEYFSETQRNKGNFPGRFSGRQFSNSRSEMNVSTLELGDSALYLCASSLLRWDEKLFFGSGTQLSVL.

This clonotype occurred many times. This sequence joins TRBV12-3 or TRBV12-4 and TRBJ2-7, with TRBD1 matching over 7 bases. CDR3 length equals 16 residues. With 4 bases clipped from V and 0 bases from J, the junction kept 9 bases outside the gene matches. Here the CDR3 reads CASSSRGQGHSYEQYF. The DNA for the CDR3 is TGTGCCAGCAGTTCTAGGGGGCAGGGGCACTCCTACGAGCAGTACTTC.

The sample holds a few counts of this clonotype. J is TRBJ2-1 and V is TRBV20-1; perhaps TRBD2 as D (6 bases). The germline V gene has CDR1 DFQATT and CDR2 SNEGSKA (reference sequence). V shed 3 bases and J shed 4 bases, with 10 bases lying between them. CDR3 length: 13 amino acids. CDR3 protein: CSASLASYNEQFF. Written as DNA, the CDR3 is TGCAGTGCTAGCCTAGCGAGTTACAATGAGCAGTTCTTC.

This clonotype was recorded at least ten times. CDR3 nucleotide sequence: TGCGCCAGCAGCTTGGACAGGGCCTACAATGAGCAGTTCTTC. Its protein product is CASSLDRAYNEQFF. J is TRBJ2-1 and V is TRBV5-1; TRBD1 is a possible D gene (6 bases). The germline V gene encodes CDR1 SGHRS and CDR2 YFSETQ. Trimming shortened V by 0 bases and J by 2 bases, and 6 bases separated the two germline ends. CDR3 size: 14 residues.

This clonotype came up many times. The V gene is TRBV9, the J gene TRBJ2-7; D is uncertain. The germline V gene encodes CDR1 SGDLS and CDR2 YYNGEE. V dropped 2 bases and J dropped 0 bases, with 9 bases sitting between them. The CDR3 has 14 residues. CDR3 sequence: CASSVIGNSYEQYF. CDR3 bases: TGTGCCAGCAGCGTTATAGGAAACTCCTACGAGCAGTACTTC.

This clonotype was counted a few times. The V gene is TRBV27, the J gene TRBJ2-7; 9 bases are a match to TRBD1. J gave up 7 bases and V 2 bases, and 9 bases lay outside the gene matches. This CDR3 has 15 residues. Per the germline V gene, CDR1 is MNHEY and CDR2 is SMNVEV (reference sequence). The CDR3 loop is CASSLKGTGYGEQYF. The CDR3 coding sequence is TGTGCCAGCAGTTTAAAGGGGACAGGGTATGGTGAGCAGTACTTC.

The chain links TRBV12-3 or TRBV12-4 to TRBJ2-1, with 8 bases lining up with TRBD2. CDR3 length: 16 residues. V gave up 5 bases and J gave up 5 bases; unmatched junction bases: 11. The CDR3 loop is CASSPSPAGADNEQFF. CDR3 bases: TGTGCCAGCAGTCCGTCCCCAGCGGGAGCGGACAATGAGCAGTTCTTC.

This clonotype was counted a few times. The chain links TRBV5-6 to TRBJ2-7; no clear D. V was shortened by 1 base and J by 3 bases, with 11 bases between the two germline ends. Germline-derived CDR1 and CDR2 are SGHDT and YYEEEE. This CDR3 contains 14 residues. The CDR3 spells CASSLPSLNYEQYF. The DNA of the CDR3 is TGTGCCAGCAGCTTGCCGTCCCTCAACTACGAGCAGTACTTC.

The rearrangement uses TRBV5-1 and TRBJ2-1; D call uncertain. Between the trimmed V and J ends, which lost 4 bases and 9 bases, there was a span of 20 bases. Germline CDR1 and CDR2: SGHRS and YFSETQ. This CDR3 spans 15 amino acids. The CDR3 region has the DNA TGCGCCAGCAGCATTAGTGTGGTACCTAAGGGTGAGCAGTTCTTC. It yields the protein CASSISVVPKGEQFF.

V and J are TRBV20-1 and TRBJ2-7; D call uncertain. The V end lost 1 base, the J end lost 1 base, and 11 bases lay between the germline ends. Per germline, CDR1 DFQATT and CDR2 SNEGSKA (reference sequence). This CDR3 region has 14 residues. The CDR3 region is CSARALRLSYEQYF. CDR3 DNA sequence: TGCAGTGCTAGAGCTCTGAGGTTGTCCTACGAGCAGTACTTC.

The gene calls are TRBV4-2 and TRBJ1-4; D is perhaps TRBD1 (6 bases). Germline CDR1 and CDR2: LGHNA and YNFKEQ. The V and J ends lost 0 bases and 5 bases respectively, with 13 bases between them. The CDR3 is 16 residues long. Here the CDR3 reads CASSQDLGRGNEKLFF. In DNA, the CDR3 is TGTGCCAGCAGCCAAGATTTGGGGAGGGGGAATGAAAAACTGTTTTTT.

This clonotype was found a few times. V gene TRBV11-2 combines with J gene TRBJ1-2; D is possibly TRBD1 (6 bases). The length of the CDR3 is 14 residues. Germline CDR1 and CDR2: SGHAT and FQNNGV. V lost 1 base and J 8 bases, leaving 14 bases between the germline ends. In DNA, the CDR3 is TGTGCCAGCAGCTTAGGGGACATTAAAAGGGGCTACACCTTC. It specifies CASSLGDIKRGYTF.

This clonotype was recorded many times. V gene TRBV7-6 combines with J gene TRBJ2-1, with D perhaps TRBD2 (6 bases). Germline-derived CDR1 and CDR2 are SGHVS and FNYEAQ. Deletions cut 1 base from V and 4 bases from J, with 20 bases between. CDR3 length: 18 residues. CDR3 sequence reads: CASSLVWFPASEYNEQFF. Written as DNA, the CDR3 is TGTGCCAGCAGCTTAGTGTGGTTTCCGGCTAGCGAGTACAATGAGCAGTTCTTC.

This clonotype occurred a few times. The chain combines TRBV27 with TRBJ2-3; no definite D call. The CDR3 sequence is 15 residues long. Trimming stripped 0 bases from V and 2 bases from J, with 9 bases between. Germline V gene lookup returns CDR1 MNHEY and CDR2 SMNVEV (reference sequence). The CDR3 sequence is CASSLSTSTTDTQYF. In DNA, the CDR3 is TGTGCCAGCAGTTTATCAACTTCCACCACAGATACGCAGTATTTT.

The chain joins TRBV7-2 to TRBJ2-3; no clear D. In germline, CDR1 is SGHTA, CDR2 FQGNSA. The CDR3 consists of 14 residues. Trimming left V 5 bases short and J 0 bases short, with 9 bases between. The CDR3 region is CASSPSRSTDTQYF. The CDR3, as DNA: TGTGCCAGCAGCCCCAGCAGAAGCACAGATACGCAGTATTTT.

The chain recombines TRBV12-3 or TRBV12-4 with TRBJ2-2; D gene uncertain. The CDR3 sequence is 16 residues long. The V end was cut by 3 bases, the J end by 2 bases, with 13 bases between. This chain's CDR3 is CASSFPGRPNTGELFF. Written as DNA, the CDR3 is TGTGCCAGCAGTTTCCCCGGGCGGCCAAACACCGGGGAGCTGTTTTTT.

V and J are TRBV7-3 and TRBJ2-5, with 9 bases fitting TRBD2. This CDR3 comprises 14 residues. Per germline, CDR1 SGHTA and CDR2 FQGTGA. V lost 5 bases and J lost 7; bases outside the gene matches: 8. Written as DNA, the CDR3 is TGTGCCAGCAGCATTGGTAGCGGGAGCGGGACCCAGTACTTC. Protein product: CASSIGSGSGTQYF.

This clonotype came up a few times. The genes are TRBV15 and TRBJ2-2; D assignment may be TRBD1 or TRBD2 (5 bases each). Germline assignment: CDR1 LNHNV and CDR2 YYDKDF (reference sequence). The ends were cut back, 5 bases at V and 7 bases at J, with 20 bases in the middle. The CDR3 has 16 residues. The CDR3 sequence is CATSRGYYGELGELFF. DNA of the CDR3: TGTGCCACCAGCCGGGGCTATTACGGGGAGCTCGGGGAGCTGTTTTTT. Full variable domain (outside the CDR3, taken from reference TRBV15 and TRBJ2-2): DAMVIQNPRYQVTQFGKPVTLSCSQTLNHNVMYWYQQKSSQAPKLLFHYYDKDFNNEADTPDNFQSRRPNTSFCFLDIRSPGLGDTAMYLCATSRGYYGELGELFFGEGSRLTVL.